The 2 T cell receptor beta chains listed next were all sequenced from one sample in a study of OX40 agonist ivuxolimab in advanced cancers. The repertoire was sequenced with immunoSEQ multiplex PCR; TCRdb's copy has only in-frame clones and lacks some. The data contain tens of thousands of clones, around four fifths of them singletons. The material was CD4+ or CD8+ T cells sorted from blood, obtained in a trial of the OX40 agonist ivuxolimab. The origin of the receptors is an adult with an advanced solid tumor such as melanoma, head and neck, liver or kidney cancer.

This clone is a singleton in its sample. V gene TRBV4-1 combines with J gene TRBJ2-3; D gene unclear. Per germline, CDR1 MGHRA and CDR2 YSYEKL. Trimming took off 3 bases at V and 4 bases at J, with 8 bases between the two ends. The CDR3 spans 13 residues. CDR3 nucleotide sequence: TGCGCCAGCAGCCATCCCCTAGCAGATACGCAGTATTTT. It translates to CASSHPLADTQYF.

This chain joins TRBV19 and TRBJ1-1, with D possibly being TRBD1 (6 bases). The V gene lost 4 bases and the J gene lost 1 base, with 10 bases spanning the gap. The CDR3 has 14 residues. CDR1 is LNHDA and CDR2 is SQIVND in the germline V gene (reference sequence). CDR3 sequence: CASSRDTTNTEAFF. The CDR3 nucleotides are TGTGCCAGTAGTAGGGACACAACGAACACTGAAGCTTTCTTT.